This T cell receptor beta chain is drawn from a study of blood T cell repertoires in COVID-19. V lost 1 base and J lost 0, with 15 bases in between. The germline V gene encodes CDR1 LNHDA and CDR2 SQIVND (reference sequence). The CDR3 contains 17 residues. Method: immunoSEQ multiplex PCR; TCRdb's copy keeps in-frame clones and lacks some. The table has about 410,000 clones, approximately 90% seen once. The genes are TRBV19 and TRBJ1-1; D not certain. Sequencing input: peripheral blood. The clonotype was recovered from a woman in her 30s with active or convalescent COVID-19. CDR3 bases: TGTGCCAGTAGTATAGGGGCAGAATACCATTTGAACACTGAAGCTTTCTTT. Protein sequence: CASSIGAEYHLNTEAFF.